The 32 T cell receptor beta chains below were found in one sample sequenced in a study of shared clonotypes between healthy human individuals. Using immunoSEQ multiplex PCR, the repertoire was profiled, and TCRdb retains in-frame clones only, with some absent. The top ten hold about 0.13% of the sample, which has about 2.4 million clones, about 92% seen once. The sequenced sample was naive CD4+ T cells sorted from blood. The subset: CD45RA+ positively selected. Receptors originate from a man aged 18 to 30 in good health.

The V and J genes are TRBV28 and TRBJ1-2; 9 bases agree with TRBD1. Looked up from germline, CDR1 is MDHEN and CDR2 is SYDVKM. The CDR3 has 14 residues. The trim removed 3 bases at V and 6 bases at J, leaving 5 bases unmatched. CDR3: CASSFWDRANGYTF. The DNA for the CDR3 is TGTGCCAGCAGTTTTTGGGACAGGGCGAATGGCTACACCTTC.

The chain couples TRBV27 to TRBJ1-1, with D perhaps matching TRBD1 (6 bases). The V end lost 3 bases, the J end lost 0 bases, and 8 bases lay between the germline ends. CDR1 MNHEY and CDR2 SMNVEV come from the germline V gene (reference sequence). The CDR3 has 14 amino acids. CDR3 in DNA: TGTGCCAGCAGTTTTCAGGGGATGAACACTGAAGCTTTCTTT. It translates to CASSFQGMNTEAFF.

The chain is built from TRBV19 and TRBJ1-1; no reliable D call. This CDR3 comprises 12 residues. In germline, CDR1 is LNHDA, CDR2 SQIVND (reference sequence). Trimming stripped 9 bases from V and 3 bases from J, with 11 bases between. In DNA, the CDR3 is TGTGCCAGCCTCGCAGGCTACACTGAAGCTTTCTTT. Translated, it gives CASLAGYTEAFF.

The CDR3 spells CASSFRDGRDGYTF. DNA of the CDR3: TGCGCCAGCAGCTTCCGGGACGGGAGGGATGGCTACACCTTC. V gene TRBV5-1 combines with J gene TRBJ1-2, with D possibly being TRBD1 (5 bases). There are 14 residues in the CDR3. V was shortened by 2 bases and J by 6 bases, with 14 bases between the two germline ends. The germline V gene encodes CDR1 SGHRS and CDR2 YFSETQ.

Remarks on this clone: No DNA is shown, since the ends of the CDR3 on it are uncertain; the CDR3 is the one TCRdb lists. The chain has TRBV9 and TRBJ1-2. Germline lookup yields CDR1 SGDLS and CDR2 YYNGEE. The CDR3 region is 12 residues in length, termini included. The CDR3 is CASSVGTGANTF.

The rearrangement links TRBV5-4 to TRBJ1-1; D may be TRBD1 (5 bases). This CDR3 has 14 residues. CDR1 and CDR2 from the germline V gene are SGHNT and YYREEE (reference sequence). Trimming left V 2 bases short and J 1 base short, with 9 bases between. The CDR3 DNA reads TGTGCCAGCAGCTTTTCACAGGAGAACACTGAAGCTTTCTTT. It encodes CASSFSQENTEAFF. Together with reference TRBV5-4 and TRBJ1-1, the CDR3 gives the full variable domain: ETGVTQSPTHLIKTRGQQVTLRCSSQSGHNTVSWYQQALGQGPQFIFQYYREEENGRGNFPPRFSGLQFPNYSSELNVNALELDDSALYLCASSFSQENTEAFFGQGTRLTVV.

The chain joins TRBV28 to TRBJ1-1, with no clear D. Trimming cost V 3 bases and J 4 bases, with 9 bases left between them. The germline V gene has CDR1 MDHEN and CDR2 SYDVKM. The CDR3 covers 13 residues. This CDR3 is CASSFRLATEAFF. For the CDR3, the DNA is TGTGCCAGCAGTTTCCGATTGGCCACTGAAGCTTTCTTT.

This chain joins TRBV10-3 and TRBJ1-5; D not certain. Germline-derived CDR1 and CDR2 are ENHRY and SYGVKD. This CDR3 has 18 amino acids. The V gene lost 0 bases and the J gene lost 1 base, with 16 bases spanning the gap. CDR3 amino acids: CAISESVLPLGSNQPQHF. As DNA, the CDR3 is TGTGCCATCAGTGAGTCGGTATTACCGCTTGGAAGCAATCAGCCCCAGCATTTT.

This clone has a handful of counts. The J gene is TRBJ2-7, the V gene TRBV7-9, with a possible D match to TRBD1 (5 bases). The germline V gene has CDR1 SEHNR and CDR2 FQNEAQ (reference sequence). Trimming left V 2 bases short and J 5 bases short, with 10 bases between. This CDR3 has 13 amino acids. CDR3: CASSLRGNDEQYF. The CDR3 DNA follows: TGTGCCAGCAGCTTAAGGGGTAACGACGAGCAGTACTTC.

The J gene is TRBJ1-2, the V gene TRBV28; TRBD1 might be the D (5 bases). Germline CDR1 reads MDHEN; CDR2 reads SYDVKM. V lost 4 bases, J lost 9 bases, and 18 bases lay in between. This CDR3 contains 14 residues. The CDR3 nucleotides are TGTGCCAGCAGTTCCGCGGACAAGGTTAATCGCTACACCTTC. As protein: CASSSADKVNRYTF.

Written as DNA, the CDR3 is TGCAGCGCCCGGACAGGGACCCTCTCCTACGAGCAGTACTTC. Amino acids: CSARTGTLSYEQYF. The rearrangement joins TRBV29-1 to TRBJ2-7; TRBD1 agrees at 8 bases. The CDR3 is 14 residues long. V lost 7 bases, J lost 0 bases, and 8 bases stayed unmatched. Germline loops: CDR1 SQVTM, CDR2 ANQGSEA.

As for this clone: This specimen includes other DNA sequences encoding the same CDR3. This chain joins TRBV10-3 and TRBJ1-5; weak D call: TRBD1 (5 bases). Trimming took 2 bases from V and 2 from J, leaving 7 bases between them. The CDR3 is made up of 14 amino acids. CDR1 ENHRY and CDR2 SYGVKD come from the germline V gene. The DNA for the CDR3 is TGTGCCATCAGTGAGGGGGGAGGCAATCAGCCCCAGCATTTT. The encoded protein is CAISEGGGNQPQHF.

This CDR3 is CAQGYNSPLHF. The CDR3 DNA sequence: TGTGCACAGGGCTATAATTCACCCCTCCACTTT. This chain joins TRBV30 and TRBJ1-6; D is perhaps TRBD1 (6 bases). This CDR3 region has 11 residues. CDR1 is GTSNPN, CDR2 SVGIG, per germline (reference sequence).

V and J are TRBV7-2 and TRBJ2-1; D gene ambiguous. Germline V CDR1 and CDR2: SGHTA, FQGNSA. Between the trimmed V and J ends, which lost 5 bases and 0 bases, there was a span of 14 bases. CDR3 length: 16 residues. CDR3 in DNA: TGTGCCAGCAGCAAGGTCGGGTTTCCCTCCTACAATGAGCAGTTCTTC. It yields the protein CASSKVGFPSYNEQFF.

V and J are TRBV19 and TRBJ1-5, with TRBD1 as a possible D gene (5 bases). V shed 4 bases and J shed 5 bases, with 15 bases lying between them. The CDR3 is 15 amino acids. Per the germline V gene, CDR1 is LNHDA and CDR2 is SQIVND (reference sequence). The DNA for the CDR3 is TGTGCCAGTAGTACCCGCAGGGATGCGGATCAGCCCCAGCATTTT. Protein product: CASSTRRDADQPQHF.

The chain employs TRBV6-5 and TRBJ2-7; D not certain. Looked up from germline, CDR1 is MNHEY and CDR2 is SVGAGI. The length of the CDR3 is 14 residues. V was pared by 6 bases and J by 4 bases, with 16 bases between. The CDR3 spells CASSLGLVLYEQYF. CDR3 sequence (DNA): TGTGCCAGCAGCCTCGGGTTGGTCCTTTACGAGCAGTACTTC.

The rearrangement uses TRBV2 and TRBJ2-2, with D perhaps TRBD2 (5 bases). Germline V lookup: CDR1 SNHLY, CDR2 FYNNEI. CDR3 length equals 15 residues. Trimming took off 10 bases at V and 2 bases at J, with 17 bases between the two ends. The CDR3 here is CATSGGLVNTGELFF. CDR3 nucleotide sequence: TGTGCCACCAGCGGTGGGTTGGTTAACACCGGGGAGCTGTTTTTT.

The V gene is TRBV5-1, the J gene TRBJ2-3, with D possibly being TRBD2 (6 bases). This CDR3 region has 14 residues. Trimming cost V 3 bases and J 4 bases, with 12 bases left between them. Germline V lookup: CDR1 SGHRS, CDR2 YFSETQ. CDR3 coding DNA: TGCGCCAGCAGCTCGGGAGAGTGGCCAGATACGCAGTATTTT. Translated: CASSSGEWPDTQYF.

The rearrangement uses TRBV2 and TRBJ1-6, with a weak D call TRBD1 (6 bases). Trimming took off 7 bases at V and 5 bases at J, with 12 bases between the two ends. Germline V gene data show CDR1 as SNHLY and CDR2 as FYNNEI. The CDR3 contains 14 residues. The CDR3 coding sequence is TGTGCCAGCAAAGCAGGGGCGAATAATTCACCCCTCCACTTT. Residues: CASKAGANNSPLHF.

The chain has TRBV5-1 and TRBJ2-3; 7 bases are shared with TRBD2. Germline CDR1 reads SGHRS; CDR2 reads YFSETQ. Trimming cost V 1 base and J 5 bases; bases outside gene matches: 13. This CDR3 is built from 17 residues. The CDR3 DNA sequence: TGCGCCAGCAGCTTGCGGTCCGGGGGGAAGGGAAAAGATACGCAGTATTTT. Protein sequence: CASSLRSGGKGKDTQYF.

The rearrangement uses TRBV10-1 and TRBJ2-3, with 8 bases matching TRBD2. V lost 3 bases, J lost 0 bases, and 8 bases stayed unmatched. Germline V gene lookup returns CDR1 WNHNN and CDR2 SYGVQD (reference sequence). The CDR3 consists of 17 residues. Here the CDR3 DNA reads TGCGCCAGCAGTGATGCCCCGGGAGGGCCCAGCACAGATACGCAGTATTTT. Translated: CASSDAPGGPSTDTQYF.

The chain couples TRBV7-9 to TRBJ2-3, with TRBD2 matching over 9 bases. CDR1 is SEHNR and CDR2 is FQNEAQ in the germline V gene (reference sequence). With 5 bases clipped from V and 2 bases from J, the junction kept 14 bases outside the gene matches. The CDR3 consists of 18 residues. The CDR3 region is CASSQRSYAGGITDTQYF. The CDR3 DNA sequence: TGTGCCAGCAGCCAGCGGTCTTATGCGGGAGGGATCACAGATACGCAGTATTTT.

The V call is TRBV5-1, the J call TRBJ1-6, with 7 bases lining up with TRBD1. Germline V gene lookup returns CDR1 SGHRS and CDR2 YFSETQ. V trimming: 4 bases; J trimming: 5 bases; junction bases outside the gene matches: 6. CDR3 length: 15 residues. The CDR3 nucleotides are TGCGCCAGCAGCCTGGGGACAGATCATAATTCACCCCTCCACTTT. Translation: CASSLGTDHNSPLHF.

The count of this clone is one. The sample carries other DNA sequences with the same CDR3. The chain employs TRBV15 and TRBJ1-4, with D tentatively TRBD1 (5 bases). Trimming shortened V by 0 bases and J by 0 bases, and 5 bases separated the two germline ends. The V gene's germline CDR1 is LNHNV and CDR2 YYDKDF (reference sequence). The CDR3 has 15 residues. The DNA for the CDR3 is TGTGCCACCAGCAGAGACAGGGCAACTAATGAAAAACTGTTTTTT. This gives the protein CATSRDRATNEKLFF.

The J gene is TRBJ1-3, the V gene TRBV5-8; no definite D call. The ends were cut back, 0 bases at V and 0 bases at J, with 13 bases in the middle. Germline-derived CDR1 and CDR2 are SGHTS and YDEGEE. This CDR3 is 17 amino acids long. Written as DNA, the CDR3 is TGTGCCAGCAGCTTGGAGCCTTCCCGTAGCTCTGGAAACACCATATATTTT. Translating it yields CASSLEPSRSSGNTIYF.

This clone showed up just once. The chain uses TRBV29-1 and TRBJ2-1, with a weak D call TRBD2 (5 bases). The CDR3 has 14 residues. V gave up 0 bases and J gave up 10 bases, with 16 bases separating them. Germline V gene sequence: CDR1 SQVTM, CDR2 ANQGSEA. In nucleotides, the CDR3 is TGCAGCGTTGAAGATTGGGTTCAAGCGGTCGAGCAGTTCTTC. Its translation is CSVEDWVQAVEQFF.

The chain carries TRBV10-3 and TRBJ1-2; TRBD1 is a possible D gene (5 bases). The CDR3 length is 10 residues. Trimming removed 8 bases from V and 6 bases from J, with 7 bases in between. CDR1 ENHRY and CDR2 SYGVKD come from the germline V gene. CDR3 nucleotide sequence: TGTGCCATCGGGGACGATGGCTACACCTTC. Translating it yields CAIGDDGYTF.

This chain connects TRBV4-3 to TRBJ2-3; the match to TRBD2 covers 13 bases. The CDR3 sequence is 18 residues long. CDR1 is LGHNA and CDR2 is YSLEER in the germline V gene. The V gene end was trimmed by 1 base and the J gene end by 3 bases; junction bases not matched to a gene: 7. Here the CDR3 DNA reads TGCGCCAGCAGCCAAGGGGCCCGGACTAGCGGGAGAACAGATACGCAGTATTTT. Translation gives CASSQGARTSGRTDTQYF.

The chain has TRBV18 and TRBJ1-6; D uncertain. Trimming removed 0 bases at V and 3 bases at J, with 6 bases between. Germline V gives CDR1 KGHSH, CDR2 LQKENI. This CDR3 is built from 15 residues. As DNA, the CDR3 is TGTGCCAGCTCACCACCGGGATACTATAATTCACCCCTCCACTTT. Residues: CASSPPGYYNSPLHF.

This chain uses TRBV11-3 with TRBJ1-1; D might be TRBD1 (5 bases). Germline assignment: CDR1 SGHNT and CDR2 YENEEA. This CDR3 spans 15 amino acids. V lost 1 base to trimming and J lost 0 bases, with 9 bases between them. The CDR3 DNA is TGTGCCAGCAGCTTAGGGCAGGGATTGAACACTGAAGCTTTCTTT. Amino acid sequence: CASSLGQGLNTEAFF.

V usage is TRBV10-3 and J usage is TRBJ2-2; TRBD1 aligns across 10 bases. Unmatched junction bases numbered 3, after V lost 4 bases and J lost 4 bases. This CDR3 contains 15 residues. Germline CDR1 ENHRY, CDR2 SYGVKD. The DNA for the CDR3 is TGTGCCATCAGTGTGACAGGGGGCGTCACCGGGGAGCTGTTTTTT. This translates into CAISVTGGVTGELFF.

The chain carries TRBV10-3 and TRBJ1-3; D gene ambiguous. The length of the CDR3 is 15 residues. Deletions cut 5 bases from V and 3 bases from J, with 14 bases between. Germline CDR1 reads ENHRY; CDR2 reads SYGVKD. The CDR3 loop reads CAISTGLIDGNTIYF. The CDR3 bases are TGTGCCATCAGTACTGGACTGATTGATGGAAACACCATATATTTT.